The subject of this entry is one T cell receptor (beta chain). What it recognizes is unknown. J was trimmed by 7 bases and V by 0 bases; bases with no gene match: 5. Germline V lookup: CDR1 MNHEY, CDR2 SMNVEV (reference sequence). This CDR3 comprises 14 residues. This entry comes from a study of T cell repertoires in cytomegalovirus infection. TCRdb re-derived calls from the reads in MiXCR, one entry per CDR3 protein. The table has 20,000 to 25,000 distinct CDR3 sequences, around 40% seen once. V is TRBV27 and J is TRBJ2-7; 8 bases agree with TRBD1. The clonotype originates from a human donor in good health (CMV status not recorded). Some clones in this sample may be carry-over from other donors' samples. This material consisted of CD8+ T cells from cultured PBMCs, taken from culture after CMV antigen stimulation. CDR3 sequence: CASSLSQGAKEQYF. CDR3 nucleotide sequence: TGTGCCAGCAGTTTATCTCAGGGGGCGAAAGAGCAGTACTTC.